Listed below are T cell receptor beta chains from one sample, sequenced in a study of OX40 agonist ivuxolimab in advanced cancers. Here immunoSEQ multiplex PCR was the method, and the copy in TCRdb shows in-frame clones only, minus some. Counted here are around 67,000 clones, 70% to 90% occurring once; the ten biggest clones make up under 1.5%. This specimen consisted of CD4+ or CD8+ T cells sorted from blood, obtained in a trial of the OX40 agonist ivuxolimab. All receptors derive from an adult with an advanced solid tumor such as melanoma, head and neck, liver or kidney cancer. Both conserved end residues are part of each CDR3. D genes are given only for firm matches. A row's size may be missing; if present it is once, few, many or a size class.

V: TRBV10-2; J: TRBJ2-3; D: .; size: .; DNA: TGCGCCAGCAGTGGGCCCCCCGGGGATACGCAGTATTTT; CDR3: CASSGPPGDTQYF
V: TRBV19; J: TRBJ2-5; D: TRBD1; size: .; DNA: TGTGCCAGTAGGGACAGGCCCTCGCCCCAAGAGACCCAGTACTTC; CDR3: CASRDRPSPQETQYF
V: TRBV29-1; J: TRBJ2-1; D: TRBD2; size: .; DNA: TGCAGCGTTGAGGGAACTAGCGGGATTCGCCGTTCCAATGAGCAGTTCTTC; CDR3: CSVEGTSGIRRSNEQFF
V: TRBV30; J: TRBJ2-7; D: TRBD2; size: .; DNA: TGTGCTACAGGAGGTAGCGGGGCCTACGACAAGGTTTCTGGGAACGAGCAGTACTTC; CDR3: CATGGSGAYDKVSGNEQYF
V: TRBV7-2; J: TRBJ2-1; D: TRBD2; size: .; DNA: TGTGCCAGCAGCTTAGCACTAGCGGGGCCCCGAGAGGCCAATGAGCAGTTCTTC; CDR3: CASSLALAGPREANEQFF
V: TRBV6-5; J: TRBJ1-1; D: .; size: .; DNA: TGTGCCAGCAGGGGGGAGGCTGAAGCTTTCTTT; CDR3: CASRGEAEAFF
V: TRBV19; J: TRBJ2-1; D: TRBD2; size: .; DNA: TGTGCCAGTAGTATAGTAGCGGGAGTGGGCAATGAGCAGTTCTTC; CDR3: CASSIVAGVGNEQFF
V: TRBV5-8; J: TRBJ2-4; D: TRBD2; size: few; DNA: TGTGCCAGCAGCTTGGAGCGGGGGGGAGCCAAAAACATTCAGTACTTC; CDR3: CASSLERGGAKNIQYF
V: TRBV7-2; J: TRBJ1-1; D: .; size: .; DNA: TGTGCCAGCAGCTTAGTGGGGCAGACCACTGAAGCTTTCTTT; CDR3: CASSLVGQTTEAFF
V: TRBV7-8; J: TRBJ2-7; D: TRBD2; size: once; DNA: TGTGCCAGCAGCTACCTCAATACCTCTCCGGGAGGGGGTGGCTACGAGCAGTACTTC; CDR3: CASSYLNTSPGGGGYEQYF
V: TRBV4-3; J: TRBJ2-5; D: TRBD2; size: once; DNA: TGCGCCAGCAGCCAAGATCACCTGACTAGCGGGAGAGGTGAGACCCAGTACTTC; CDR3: CASSQDHLTSGRGETQYF
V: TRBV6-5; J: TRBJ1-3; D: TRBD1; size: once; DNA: TGTGCCAGCAGGCTACAGGGGGCGGCTGGAAACACCATATATTTT; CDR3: CASRLQGAAGNTIYF
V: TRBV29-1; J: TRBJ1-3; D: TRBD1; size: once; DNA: TGCAGTCACTCGACAGGGACCGGAAACACCATATATTTT; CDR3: CSHSTGTGNTIYF
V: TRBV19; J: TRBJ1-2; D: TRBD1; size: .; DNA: TGTGCCAGTAGGACTCAGGGGGAATATGGCTACACCTTC; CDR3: CASRTQGEYGYTF
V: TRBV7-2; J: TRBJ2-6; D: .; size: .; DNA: TGTGCCAGCAGCCCTATGGGGCAGGGTGCTGGGGCCAACGTCCTGACTTTC; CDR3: CASSPMGQGAGANVLTF
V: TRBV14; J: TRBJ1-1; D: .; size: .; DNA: TGTGCCAGCAGCAAAACAGCAAACACTGAAGCTTTCTTT; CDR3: CASSKTANTEAFF
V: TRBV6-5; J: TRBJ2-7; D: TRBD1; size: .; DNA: TGTGCCAGCGGGACAGCCTCGAGCTACGAGCAGTACTTC; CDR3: CASGTASSYEQYF
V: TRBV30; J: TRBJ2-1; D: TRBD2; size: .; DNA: TGTGCCTGGAGTGGCCAGCGGGGGGTAGGAAATGAGCAGTTCTTC; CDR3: CAWSGQRGVGNEQFF
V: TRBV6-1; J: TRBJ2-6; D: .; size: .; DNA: TGTGCCAGCAGTGAAGCCCCAGGTACGACCTCTGGGGCCAACGTCCTGACTTTC; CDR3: CASSEAPGTTSGANVLTF
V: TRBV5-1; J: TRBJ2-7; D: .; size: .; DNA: TGCGCCAGCAGGGATATCACTGGCGGGGGCACCGAGCAGTACTTC; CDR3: CASRDITGGGTEQYF
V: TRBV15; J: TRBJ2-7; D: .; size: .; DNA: TGTGCCACCAGCAGACCCCAACAGGGAATTGGCGAGCAGTACTTC; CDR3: CATSRPQQGIGEQYF
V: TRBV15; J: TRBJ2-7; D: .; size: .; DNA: TGTGCCACCAGCAGACAGGGATCTTCCTACGAGCAGTACTTC; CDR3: CATSRQGSSYEQYF
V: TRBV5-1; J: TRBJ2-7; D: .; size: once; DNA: TGCGCCAGCAGCCCCGGACAGGCGGGGTCCTACGAGCAGTACTTC; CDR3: CASSPGQAGSYEQYF